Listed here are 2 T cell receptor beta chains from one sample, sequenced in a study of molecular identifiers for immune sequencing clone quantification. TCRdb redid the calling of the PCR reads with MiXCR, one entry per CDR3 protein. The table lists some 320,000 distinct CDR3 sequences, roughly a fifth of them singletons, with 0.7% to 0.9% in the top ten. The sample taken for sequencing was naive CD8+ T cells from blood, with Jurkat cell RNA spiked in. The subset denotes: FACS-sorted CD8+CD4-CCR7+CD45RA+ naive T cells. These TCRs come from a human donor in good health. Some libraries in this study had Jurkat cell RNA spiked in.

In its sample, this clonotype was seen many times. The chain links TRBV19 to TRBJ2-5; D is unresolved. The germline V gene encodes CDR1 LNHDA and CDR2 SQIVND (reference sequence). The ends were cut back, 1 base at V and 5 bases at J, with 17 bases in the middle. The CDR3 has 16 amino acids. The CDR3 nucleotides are TGTGCCAGTAGTATAGGGCCTTTCCAGCGCCTGGAGACCCAGTACTTC. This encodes CASSIGPFQRLETQYF.

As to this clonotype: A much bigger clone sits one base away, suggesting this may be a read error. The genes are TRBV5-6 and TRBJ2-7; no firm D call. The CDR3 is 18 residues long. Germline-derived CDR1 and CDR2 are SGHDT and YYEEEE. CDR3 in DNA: TGTGCCAGCGGCTTGGGATCGGTAAGGCTGACGAACACCTACGAGCAGTACTTC. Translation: CASGLGSVRLTNTYEQYF.